This entry features one T cell receptor beta chain sequence. This clone's antigen is unknown. No much larger clonotype is one base removed from it; base qualities were not supplied. TCRbeta CDR3 regions were amplified from genomic DNA by means of the immunoSEQ Assay, a bias-controlled multiplex PCR. The source study handled its data this way. The number of nucleated cells in each sample was estimated from the amplification of reference gene primers within the assay. To quantify the absolute abundance of each unique TCRbeta CDR3 rearrangement, sequence reads were collapsed and filtered. For each sample, productive Simpson clonality was calculated by taking the square root of Simpson's diversity index across productive rearrangements. TCRdb re-hosts the immuneACCESS table, in-frame sequences only. Its copies lack some clones; in the studies checked, an unresolved V gene accounts for under half of them, and the cause for the rest is not known. The V and J calls and clone size were taken over from that table, and D and trimming were inferred from the DNA. The sample table shows fewer than 50,000 clones, and under 95% are seen once. The leading ten clones occupy 3.9% of the sample.

Trimming takes 5 bases from V and 5 bases from J, and the germline ends sit 22 bases apart. From the germline V gene, CDR1 is MNHEY and CDR2 is SVGEGT. The CDR3 runs 17 residues from the cysteine to the phenylalanine. This entry keeps only the CDR3 DNA: 51 bases, framed from base 1. The sample comes from a study of blood T cell repertoires in COVID-19 (dated by TCRdb to 2018 to 2020). Study-wide context: The collaborator samples originated in the United States, Italy and Spain and spanned the acute and convalescent phases of COVID-19. The sample metadata nearly always contained a de-identified subject ID, COVID-19 status, age in years and sex. HLA class I and class II types, where available, came from metadata supplied by the sample provider rather than from assay-based typing. The dataset comprised deeply sampled blood TCRbeta repertoires from subjects exposed to, actively infected with, or recovered from COVID-19. Samples came from the ongoing ImmuneRACE study (first 160 participants) plus 1,254 subjects from 6 global collaborators. The repertoires were released in a freely available public database intended as a resource for research on the immune response to SARS-CoV-2. The material from the prospective study consisted of cDNA or gDNA derived from T cells, B-cell-depleted T cells, or PBMCs.

On the study overall, not on this receptor specifically: How much clinical and demographic metadata was included differed by source and by participant, and the metadata was provided uncurated.

Each collaborating institution followed its own protocols to collect whole blood in K2EDTA tubes. For TCRbeta analysis, collaborator samples were shipped as frozen whole blood, as isolated PBMCs, or as DNA extracted from either sample type. The chain links TRBV6-2 or TRBV6-3 with TRBJ1-5, and the D gene may be TRBD1, 5 bases matching. The source is a human donor in a cohort sampled during active COVID-19. The sample taken for sequencing was peripheral blood. The nucleotide sequence is given as TGTGCCAGCAGTCCGAAAACCAGGGACTCGCCTTATCAGCCCCAGCATTTT. The encoded protein is CASSPKTRDSPYQPQHF.